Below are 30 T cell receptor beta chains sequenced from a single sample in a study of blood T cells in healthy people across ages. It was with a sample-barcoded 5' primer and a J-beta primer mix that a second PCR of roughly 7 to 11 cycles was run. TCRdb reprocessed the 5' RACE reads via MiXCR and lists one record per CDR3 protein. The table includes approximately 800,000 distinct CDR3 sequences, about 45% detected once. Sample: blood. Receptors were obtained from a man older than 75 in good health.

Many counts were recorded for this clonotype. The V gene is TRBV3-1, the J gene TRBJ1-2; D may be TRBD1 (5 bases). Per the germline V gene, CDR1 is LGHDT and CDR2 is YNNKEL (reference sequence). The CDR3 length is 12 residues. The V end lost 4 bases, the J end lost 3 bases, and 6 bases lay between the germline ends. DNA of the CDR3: TGTGCCAGCAGCCGGGGGGACTATGGCTACACCTTC. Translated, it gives CASSRGDYGYTF. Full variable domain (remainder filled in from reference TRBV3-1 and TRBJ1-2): DTAVSQTPKYLVTQMGNDKSIKCEQNLGHDTMYWYKQDSKKFLKIMFSYNNKELIINETVPNRFSPKSPDKAHLNLHINSLELGDSAVYFCASSRGDYGYTFGSGTRLTVV.

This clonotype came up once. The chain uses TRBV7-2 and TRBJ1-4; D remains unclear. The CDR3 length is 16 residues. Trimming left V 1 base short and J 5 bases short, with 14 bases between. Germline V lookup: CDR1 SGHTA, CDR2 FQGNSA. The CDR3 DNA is TGTGCCAGCAGCTTAGATAGTCGGCTTCGAAATGAAAAACTGTTTTTT. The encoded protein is CASSLDSRLRNEKLFF.

CDR3 bases: TGTGCCAGCAGCAAAAGTTGGGTGGGAAGACCGAATTGTTTATACGAGCAGTACTTC. Translation: CASSKSWVGRPNCLYEQYF. The chain is built from TRBV21-1 and TRBJ2-4. The better agreement between TRBJ2-7 and the DNA end casts doubt on the J call. TRBV21-1 is listed as a pseudogene. There are 19 residues in the CDR3.

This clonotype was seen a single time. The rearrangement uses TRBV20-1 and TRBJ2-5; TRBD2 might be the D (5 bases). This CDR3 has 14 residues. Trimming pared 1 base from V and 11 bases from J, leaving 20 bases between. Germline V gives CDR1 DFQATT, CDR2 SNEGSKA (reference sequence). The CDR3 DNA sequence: TGCAGTGCTAGAGTTCCTAGCAGTTACAATGAGCAGTACTTC. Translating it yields CSARVPSSYNEQYF.

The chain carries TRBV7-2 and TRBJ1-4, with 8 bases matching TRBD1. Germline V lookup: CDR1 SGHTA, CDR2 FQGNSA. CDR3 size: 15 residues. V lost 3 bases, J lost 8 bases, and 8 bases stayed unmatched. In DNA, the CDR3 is TGTGCCAGCAGCTTGACAGGGGCTCTTTCGGAAAAACTGTTTTTT. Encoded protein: CASSLTGALSEKLFF.

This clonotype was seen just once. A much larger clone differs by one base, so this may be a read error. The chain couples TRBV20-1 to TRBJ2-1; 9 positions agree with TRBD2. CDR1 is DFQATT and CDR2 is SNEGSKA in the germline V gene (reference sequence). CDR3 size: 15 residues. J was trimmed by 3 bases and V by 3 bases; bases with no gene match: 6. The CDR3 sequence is CSARGPAGGYNEQFF. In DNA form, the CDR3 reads TGCAGTGCTAGGGGACCAGCGGGAGGCTACAATGAGCAGTTCTTC.

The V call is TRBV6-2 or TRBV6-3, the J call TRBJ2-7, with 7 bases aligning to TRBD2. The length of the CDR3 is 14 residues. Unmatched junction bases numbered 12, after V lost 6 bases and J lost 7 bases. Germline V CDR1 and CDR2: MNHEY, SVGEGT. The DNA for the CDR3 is TGTGCCAGCAGACCCCCCGGGGAGGGCAATGAGCAGTACTTC. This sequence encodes CASRPPGEGNEQYF.

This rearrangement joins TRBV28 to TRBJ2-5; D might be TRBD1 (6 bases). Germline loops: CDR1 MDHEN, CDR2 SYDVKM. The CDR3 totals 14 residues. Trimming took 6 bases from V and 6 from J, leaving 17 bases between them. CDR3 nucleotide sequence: TGTGCCAGCAGCCCCAACAGGGTAGGACAGACCCAGTACTTC. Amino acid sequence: CASSPNRVGQTQYF.

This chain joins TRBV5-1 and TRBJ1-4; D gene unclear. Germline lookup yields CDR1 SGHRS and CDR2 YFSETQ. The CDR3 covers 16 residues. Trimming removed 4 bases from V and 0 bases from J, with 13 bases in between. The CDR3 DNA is TGCGCCAGCAGCCCAAGAGGAGGGACAACTAATGAAAAACTGTTTTTT. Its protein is CASSPRGGTTNEKLFF.

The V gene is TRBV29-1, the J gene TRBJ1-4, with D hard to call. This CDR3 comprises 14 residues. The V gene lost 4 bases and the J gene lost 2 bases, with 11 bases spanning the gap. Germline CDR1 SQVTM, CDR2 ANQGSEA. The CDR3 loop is CSVGRIGTNEKLFF. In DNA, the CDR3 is TGCAGCGTTGGACGGATAGGCACTAATGAAAAACTGTTTTTT.

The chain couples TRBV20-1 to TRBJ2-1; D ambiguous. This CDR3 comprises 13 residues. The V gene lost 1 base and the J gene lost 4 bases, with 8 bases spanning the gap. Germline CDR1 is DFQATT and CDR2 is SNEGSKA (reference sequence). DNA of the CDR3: TGCAGTGCTAGAGGGCAAAAATACAATGAGCAGTTCTTC. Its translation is CSARGQKYNEQFF.

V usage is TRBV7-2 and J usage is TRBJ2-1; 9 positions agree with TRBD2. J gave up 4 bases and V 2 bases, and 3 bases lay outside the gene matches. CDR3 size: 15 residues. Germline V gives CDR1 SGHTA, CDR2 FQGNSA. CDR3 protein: CASSLRTSEYNEQFF. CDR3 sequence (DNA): TGTGCCAGCAGCTTAAGGACTAGCGAGTACAATGAGCAGTTCTTC. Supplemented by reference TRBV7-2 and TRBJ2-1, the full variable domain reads GAGVSQSPSNKVTEKGKDVELRCDPISGHTALYWYRQSLGQGLEFLIYFQGNSAPDKSGLPSDRFSAERTGGSVSTLTIQRTQQEDSAVYLCASSLRTSEYNEQFFGPGTRLTVL.

Here the CDR3 reads CASSQDPVQETQYF. CDR3 in DNA: TGCGCCAGCAGCCAAGATCCAGTACAAGAGACCCAGTACTTC. The genes are TRBV4-1 and TRBJ2-5; D is unresolved. V was shortened by 0 bases and J by 2 bases, with 7 bases between the two germline ends. The CDR3 loop spans 14 amino acids. Germline CDR1 and CDR2: MGHRA and YSYEKL.

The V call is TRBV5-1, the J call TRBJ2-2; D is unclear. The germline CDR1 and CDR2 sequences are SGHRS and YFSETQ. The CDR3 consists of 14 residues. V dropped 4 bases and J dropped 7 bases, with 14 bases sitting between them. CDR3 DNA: TGCGCCAGCAGCCCCGGCGACATAAACGGGGAGCTGTTTTTT. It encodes CASSPGDINGELFF.

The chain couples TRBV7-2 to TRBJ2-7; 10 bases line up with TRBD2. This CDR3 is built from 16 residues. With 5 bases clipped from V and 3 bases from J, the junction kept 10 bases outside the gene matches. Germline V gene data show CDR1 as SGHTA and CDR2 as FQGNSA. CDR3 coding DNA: TGTGCCAGCAGCCTAACTAGCGGGATTCTGGTCTACGAGCAGTACTTC. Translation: CASSLTSGILVYEQYF.

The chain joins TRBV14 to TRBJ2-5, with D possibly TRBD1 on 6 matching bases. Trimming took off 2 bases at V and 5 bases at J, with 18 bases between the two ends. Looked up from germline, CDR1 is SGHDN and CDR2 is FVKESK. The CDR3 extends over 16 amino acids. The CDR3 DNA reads TGTGCCAGCAGCCAATCTGGGGGCACTGATCTGGAGACCCAGTACTTC. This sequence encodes CASSQSGGTDLETQYF.

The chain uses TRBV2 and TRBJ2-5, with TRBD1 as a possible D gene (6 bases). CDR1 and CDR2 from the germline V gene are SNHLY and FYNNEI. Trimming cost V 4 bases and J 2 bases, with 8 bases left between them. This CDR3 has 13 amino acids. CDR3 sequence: CASSGQAQETQYF. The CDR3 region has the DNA TGTGCCAGCAGTGGACAGGCACAAGAGACCCAGTACTTC.

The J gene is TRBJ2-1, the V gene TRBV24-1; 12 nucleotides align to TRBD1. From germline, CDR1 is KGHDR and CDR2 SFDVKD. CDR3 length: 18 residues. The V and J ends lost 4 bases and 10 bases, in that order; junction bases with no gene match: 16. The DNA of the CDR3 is TGTGCCACCAGTGACCACCCGGGGACAGGGGGCGACGATCACGAGCAGTTCTTC. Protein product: CATSDHPGTGGDDHEQFF.

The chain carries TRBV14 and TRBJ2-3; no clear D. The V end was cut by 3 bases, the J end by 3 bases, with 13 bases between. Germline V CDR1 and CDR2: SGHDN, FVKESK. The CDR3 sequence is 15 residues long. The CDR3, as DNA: TGTGCCAGCAGCCAGGAACGGCGTAGGACAGATACGCAGTATTTT. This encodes CASSQERRRTDTQYF.

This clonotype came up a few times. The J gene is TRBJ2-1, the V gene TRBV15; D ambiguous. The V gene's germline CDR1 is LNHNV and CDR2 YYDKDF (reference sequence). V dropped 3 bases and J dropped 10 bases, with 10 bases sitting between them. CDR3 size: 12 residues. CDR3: CATSRNPYEQFF. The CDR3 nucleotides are TGTGCCACCAGCAGGAACCCGTACGAGCAGTTCTTC.

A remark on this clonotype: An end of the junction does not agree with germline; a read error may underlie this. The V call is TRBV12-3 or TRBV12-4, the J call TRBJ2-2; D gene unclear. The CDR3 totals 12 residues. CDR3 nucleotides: TGTGCCAGCAGTCCAAACATCGGGGAGCTGTTTTTT. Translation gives CASSPNIGELFF.

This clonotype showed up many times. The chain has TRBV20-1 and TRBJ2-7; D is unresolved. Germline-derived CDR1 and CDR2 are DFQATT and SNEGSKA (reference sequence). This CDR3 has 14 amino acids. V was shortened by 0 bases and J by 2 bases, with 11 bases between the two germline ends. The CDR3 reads CSARDGSRPYEQYF. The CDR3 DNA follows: TGCAGTGCTAGAGATGGAAGTCGACCCTACGAGCAGTACTTC.

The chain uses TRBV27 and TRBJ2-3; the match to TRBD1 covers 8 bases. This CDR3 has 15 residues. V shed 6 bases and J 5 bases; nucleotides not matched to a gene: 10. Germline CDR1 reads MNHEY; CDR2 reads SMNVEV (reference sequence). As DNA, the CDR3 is TGTGCCAGCAGAACTATACAGGGGGGAAAAGATACGCAGTATTTT. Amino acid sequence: CASRTIQGGKDTQYF.

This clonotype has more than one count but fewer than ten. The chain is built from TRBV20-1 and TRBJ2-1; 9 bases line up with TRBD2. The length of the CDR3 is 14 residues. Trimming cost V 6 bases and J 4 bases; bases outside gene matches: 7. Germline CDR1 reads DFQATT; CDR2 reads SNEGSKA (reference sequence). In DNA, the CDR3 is TGCAGTGCCTATCGGCTAGCGGGATACAATGAGCAGTTCTTC. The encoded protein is CSAYRLAGYNEQFF.

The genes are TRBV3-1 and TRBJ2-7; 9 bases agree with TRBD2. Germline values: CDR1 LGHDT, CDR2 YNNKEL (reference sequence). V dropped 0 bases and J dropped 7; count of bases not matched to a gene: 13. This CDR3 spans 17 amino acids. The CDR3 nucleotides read TGTGCCAGCAGCCAAGACTCTAGCGGGGACTCCTACAATGAGCAGTACTTC. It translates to CASSQDSSGDSYNEQYF.

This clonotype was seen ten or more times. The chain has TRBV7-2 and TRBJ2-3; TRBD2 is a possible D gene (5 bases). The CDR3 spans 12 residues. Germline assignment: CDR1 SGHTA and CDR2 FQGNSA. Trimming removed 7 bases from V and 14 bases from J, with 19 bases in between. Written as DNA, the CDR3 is TGTGCCAGCACCCCCCGGACTTGGCGAAGGTATTTT. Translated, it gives CASTPRTWRRYF.

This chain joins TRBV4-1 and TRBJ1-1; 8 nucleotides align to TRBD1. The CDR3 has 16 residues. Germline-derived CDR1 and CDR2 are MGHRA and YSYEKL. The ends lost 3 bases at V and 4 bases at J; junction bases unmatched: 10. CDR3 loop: CASSQVSHQGATEAFF. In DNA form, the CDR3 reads TGCGCCAGCAGCCAGGTCTCCCACCAGGGGGCCACTGAAGCTTTCTTT.

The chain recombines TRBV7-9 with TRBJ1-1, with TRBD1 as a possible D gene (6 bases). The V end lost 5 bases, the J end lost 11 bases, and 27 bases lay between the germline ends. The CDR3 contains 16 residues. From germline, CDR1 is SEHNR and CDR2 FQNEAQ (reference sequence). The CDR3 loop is CASSLLTGLDRAAAFF. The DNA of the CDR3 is TGTGCCAGCAGCCTCCTGACAGGCCTGGACAGAGCGGCGGCTTTCTTT.

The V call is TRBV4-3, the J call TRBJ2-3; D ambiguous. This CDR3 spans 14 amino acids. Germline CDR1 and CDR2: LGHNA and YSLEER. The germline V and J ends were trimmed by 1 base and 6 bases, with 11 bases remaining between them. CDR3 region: CASSQGLVSDTQYF. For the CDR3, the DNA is TGCGCCAGCAGCCAAGGTCTAGTTTCGGATACGCAGTATTTT.

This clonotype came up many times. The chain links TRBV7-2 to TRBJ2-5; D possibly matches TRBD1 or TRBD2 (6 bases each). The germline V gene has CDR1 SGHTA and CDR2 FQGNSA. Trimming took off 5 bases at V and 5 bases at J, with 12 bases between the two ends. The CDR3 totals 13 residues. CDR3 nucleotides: TGTGCCAGCAGCCGAGGGGGGCCCGAGACCCAGTACTTC. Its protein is CASSRGGPETQYF.